Listed here is a single T cell receptor (beta chain). Antigen: not known. The CDR3 has 15 amino acids. The germline V gene encodes CDR1 SEHNR and CDR2 FQNEAQ (reference sequence). V lost 1 base and J 3 bases, leaving 13 bases between the germline ends. Profiling relied on immunoSEQ multiplex PCR, and the TCRdb table lists in-frame clones only, not all of them. Among 120,000 to 150,000 clones listed, 90% were seen once. This entry belongs to a study of T cell responses to AZD1222 COVID-19 vaccine. General observations from the study: The peak T cell response came first, and repertoires were sampled only after it. At 160-218 and 743-854, vaccine-associated CD4 TCRs were dominant, and they spanned spike. The sample set comprised mostly white British donors with more females, and clonal diversity was possibly underestimated.

The TCR was taken from an adult in good health. This chain links TRBV7-9 with TRBJ2-7; D perhaps matches TRBD2 (6 bases). The sample here was peripheral blood, taken on day 0 of AZD1222 vaccination. The CDR3 coding sequence is TGTGCCAGCAGCTTAGACGGGGGAGTGGGCTACGAGCAGTACTTC. Translating gives CASSLDGGVGYEQYF. The full variable domain, with the rest looked up from reference TRBV7-9 and TRBJ2-7, is DTGVSQNPRHKITKRGQNVTFRCDPISEHNRLYWYRQTLGQGPEFLTYFQNEAQLEKSRLLSDRFSAERPKGSFSTLEIQRTEQGDSAMYLCASSLDGGVGYEQYFGPGTRLTVT.